These T cell receptor beta chains were read from a single sample in a study of blood T cell repertoires in COVID-19. Here immunoSEQ multiplex PCR was the method, and the copy in TCRdb shows in-frame clones only, minus some. The repertoire holds roughly 250,000 clones, with roughly 87% as singletons. The source material was peripheral blood. The source of these receptors is a man between 60 and 70 years old who had recovered from COVID-19. The conserved cysteine and the conserved F or W are not part of the CDR3 here.

V gene	J gene	CDR3 protein
TRBV6-4	TRBJ1-2	ASSETEPYGYT
TRBV6-2/TRBV6-3	TRBJ1-6	ASSVGQGVSPLH
TRBV5-4	TRBJ2-7	ASSLEWGQGAGEQY
TRBV7-9	TRBJ2-3	ASSRSGTELTDTQY
TRBV13	TRBJ2-5	ASSLRTEETQY
TRBV2	TRBJ2-7	ASRVYGQGAFQYLTYEQY
TRBV6-5	TRBJ1-5	ASSFDRSNQPQH
TRBV11-2	TRBJ1-4	ASSYRLSNEKLF
TRBV3-1/TRBV3-2	TRBJ1-1	ASSRHDLGPGTAF
TRBV24-1	TRBJ2-3	ATSDSGTALTDTQY
TRBV2	TRBJ2-6	ARQGTGSGANVLT
TRBV15	TRBJ2-1	ATSIGFRDNEQF